The 28 T cell receptor beta chains given below trace back to one sample, sequenced in a study of tumor and adjacent non-tumor tissue in lung cancer. The library came from three nested PCR rounds adapted from ARM-PCR protocols. TCRdb re-called the multiplex PCR reads through MiXCR, storing one row per CDR3 protein. The sample yields 40,000 to 60,000 distinct CDR3 sequences, around 64% seen once. No cell sorting was done before RNA was extracted from the tissue. More than 3 cm separated this lung sample from the edge of the tumor. The sequenced sample was distant non-tumor lung tissue. The receptors shown here come from a woman in her 70s with non-small cell lung cancer.

The count of this clonotype is one. A read error may explain this, as a much larger clone is one base away. The V and J genes are TRBV28 and TRBJ2-7, with D tentatively TRBD2 (7 bases). Germline values: CDR1 MDHEN, CDR2 SYDVKM. CDR3 length: 16 amino acids. CDR3 sequence reads: CTSSKGGGPRLNEQYF. For the CDR3, the DNA is TGTACCAGCAGTAAGGGGGGAGGGCCAAGGTTAAACGAGCAGTACTTC.

About this clonotype: This likely comes from a read error, as the CDR3 has no conserved phenylalanine or tryptophan at its end. The chain joins TRBV7-8 to TRBJ2-7; D not certain. Per the germline V gene, CDR1 is SGHVS and CDR2 is FQNEAQ. Trimming shortened V by 1 base and J by 2 bases, and 6 bases separated the two germline ends. The CDR3 runs 13 residues. CDR3 coding DNA: TGTGCCAGCAGCTTAGAACTGACCTACGAGCAGTACTCC. Its protein product is CASSLELTYEQYS.

The chain couples TRBV4-1 to TRBJ1-1, with a weak D call TRBD1 (5 bases). There are 14 residues in the CDR3. Germline lookup yields CDR1 MGHRA and CDR2 YSYEKL. V dropped 3 bases and J dropped 14 bases, with 22 bases sitting between them. The CDR3 DNA reads as TGCGCCAGCAGCCACCGGACAAAGAACACTGAATCCTTCTTT. Its translation: CASSHRTKNTESFF.

In its sample, this clonotype is medium-sized. The V gene is TRBV6-1, the J gene TRBJ2-5, with 8 bases identical to TRBD1. The CDR3 spans 17 residues. Germline CDR1 MNHNS, CDR2 SASEGT. V dropped 2 bases and J dropped 1; count of bases not matched to a gene: 9. The CDR3 here is CASSELRDRYFQETQYF. The DNA of the CDR3 is TGTGCCAGCAGTGAATTGAGGGACAGGTATTTCCAAGAGACCCAGTACTTC.

With regard to this clonotype: At one of its ends the junction is not consistent with the germline gene, which may arise from a read error. V is TRBV12-3 or TRBV12-4 and J is TRBJ2-2; D possibly corresponds to TRBD2 (5 bases). The CDR3 totals 14 residues. CDR3 sequence: CANHRGSGTGELFF. CDR3 bases: TGTGCCAACCACCGTGGGTCGGGCACCGGGGAGCTATTTTTT.

In its sample, this clonotype was seen a few times. The chain uses TRBV19 and TRBJ2-7; weak D call: TRBD2 (6 bases). This CDR3 is built from 13 residues. CDR1 LNHDA and CDR2 SQIVND come from the germline V gene (reference sequence). V was shortened by 6 bases and J by 5 bases, with 14 bases between the two germline ends. Here the CDR3 reads CASRSGLGDEQYF. DNA for the CDR3: TGTGCCAGTAGATCGGGACTGGGTGACGAGCAGTACTTC.

Comment on this clonotype: The CDR3 does not close with the conserved phenylalanine or tryptophan, likely indicating a read error. The chain couples TRBV6-5 to TRBJ1-2, with 8 bases that match TRBD1. Germline V lookup: CDR1 MNHEY, CDR2 SVGAGI. The CDR3 sequence is 16 residues long. With 3 bases clipped from V and 5 bases from J, the junction kept 11 bases outside the gene matches. CDR3 in DNA: TGTGCCAGCAGTTATCAAACCGGGACAGGTCAATATGGCTACACCCTC. Protein product: CASSYQTGTGQYGYTL.

This clonotype has a count of ten or more. DNA of the CDR3: TGCAGTGCTAGAGATCTTGTAGGAAGGGAGCAGTTCTTC. Its translation is CSARDLVGREQFF. The rearrangement uses TRBV20-1 and TRBJ2-1; D remains unclear. The CDR3 is 13 residues long. Per germline, CDR1 DFQATT and CDR2 SNEGSKA (reference sequence). V lost 0 bases and J 10 bases, leaving 13 bases between the germline ends.

A note on this clonotype: A much more abundant neighbour one base away suggests this may be a read error. The DNA of the CDR3 is TGTGTCAGCAGCTTTCGTCTAGCGGGCTACAATGAGCAGTTCTTC. It specifies CVSSFRLAGYNEQFF. V gene TRBV5-6 combines with J gene TRBJ2-1; the match to TRBD2 covers 8 bases. The CDR3 spans 15 residues. CDR1 SGHDT and CDR2 YYEEEE come from the germline V gene.

The V gene is TRBV10-2, the J gene TRBJ1-1; unclear D gene. Germline values: CDR1 WSHSY, CDR2 SAAADI. The CDR3 is 15 amino acids. Trimming removed 1 base at V and 4 bases at J, with 13 bases between. The CDR3 reads CASSEWSNQSTEAFF. CDR3 sequence (DNA): TGCGCCAGCAGTGAGTGGAGCAATCAGAGCACTGAAGCTTTCTTT.

About this clonotype itself: A single base separates this from a much larger clone, so it may be a read error. This rearrangement joins TRBV5-1 to TRBJ2-1, with 15 bases lining up with TRBD2. Trimming removed 4 bases from V and 13 bases from J; junction bases left unmatched: 12. Germline-derived CDR1 and CDR2 are SGHRS and YFSETQ. The CDR3 totals 16 residues. The chain's CDR3 is CASSPRTSGRAGDQFF. In nucleotides, the CDR3 is TGCGCCAGCAGCCCAAGGACTAGCGGGAGGGCCGGTGATCAGTTCTTC.

A note on this clonotype: A read error is likely, as this CDR3 ends without the conserved phenylalanine or tryptophan. The gene calls are TRBV29-1 and TRBJ2-3; possibly TRBD1 for D (6 bases). The germline gives CDR1 SQVTM, CDR2 ANQGSEA. This CDR3 region has 14 residues. As DNA, the CDR3 is TGCAGAGTTGAGGGGGTGGAACACACAGATACGCAGTATTCT. The encoded protein is CRVEGVEHTDTQYS.

A remark on this clonotype: This could be a read error, since a much larger clone is one nucleotide away. This likely comes from a read error, as the CDR3 has no conserved phenylalanine or tryptophan at its end. The genes are TRBV5-4 and TRBJ2-2, with a possible D match to TRBD1 (7 bases). The germline V gene has CDR1 SGHNT and CDR2 YYREEE (reference sequence). The CDR3 spans 16 residues. The V gene lost 0 bases and the J gene lost 5 bases, with 14 bases spanning the gap. The CDR3 loop is CASSLEMTGRTGELFL. As DNA, the CDR3 is TGTGCCAGCAGCTTGGAGATGACAGGGAGGACCGGGGAGCTGTTTCTT.

Concerning this clonotype: The junction departs from germline at one end; a sequencing error may be responsible. V and J are TRBV5-1 and TRBJ2-5; D might be TRBD1 (5 bases). The V gene's germline CDR1 is SGHRS and CDR2 YFSETQ. This CDR3 has 16 amino acids. The CDR3 spells CASSLERTSFQEAQYF. The CDR3, as DNA: TGCGCCAGCAGCTTGGAAAGGACAAGCTTTCAAGAGGCCCAGTACTTC.

This clonotype came up once. One base away lies a much larger clone, so this may be a sequencing read error. The chain couples TRBV28 to TRBJ2-7; no reliable D call. Germline V gene data show CDR1 as MDHEN and CDR2 as SYDVKM. This CDR3 is 14 amino acids long. CDR3 nucleotide sequence: TGTGCCAGCAGTTTAGGCACAGCTACCTACAAGCAGTACTTC. Translation gives CASSLGTATYKQYF. The full variable domain, its missing parts supplied by reference TRBV28 and TRBJ2-7, is DVKVTQSSRYLVKRTGEKVFLECVQDMDHENMFWYRQDPGLGLRLIYFSYDVKMKEKGDIPEGYSVSREKKERFSLILESASTNQTSMYLCASSLGTATYKQYFGPGTRLTVT.

Notes on this clonotype: Being one base from a much bigger clone, this may be a read error. V usage is TRBV24-1 and J usage is TRBJ1-3; D remains ambiguous. The germline V and J ends were trimmed by 4 bases and 0 bases, with 12 bases remaining between them. Germline CDR1 is KGHDR and CDR2 is SFDVKD. CDR3 length: 16 amino acids. The CDR3 reads CATSEEDVTSGNTIYF. The CDR3, as DNA: TGTGCCACCAGTGAGGAAGACGTAACCTCTGGAAACACCATATATTTT.

With regard to this clonotype: One junction end disagrees with the germline gene, perhaps due to a read error. V gene TRBV4-2 combines with J gene TRBJ2-7, with TRBD1 identical over 7 bases. Germline V lookup: CDR1 LGHNA, CDR2 YNFKEQ. The CDR3 has 14 residues. CDR3 in amino acids: CTSTPTGQSYEQYF. The DNA for the CDR3 is TGTACCAGCACCCCGACGGGACAGAGCTACGAGCAGTACTTC.

For this clonotype: The junction departs from germline at one end; a sequencing error may be responsible. The V gene is TRBV4-1, the J gene TRBJ2-7, with unresolved D. The germline CDR1 and CDR2 sequences are MGHRA and YSYEKL. The CDR3 has 14 amino acids. The CDR3 loop is CASSPQDDAYEQYF. Written as DNA, the CDR3 is TGCGCCAGTAGCCCCCAGGACGATGCCTACGAGCAGTACTTC.

This clonotype was found a few times. J is TRBJ2-2 and V is TRBV5-1; D not certain. The length of the CDR3 is 13 residues. V lost 3 bases and J lost 3, with 6 bases in between. Germline CDR1 and CDR2: SGHRS and YFSETQ. CDR3 coding DNA: TGCGCCAGCAGCTCGGCTGACACCGGGGAGCTGTTTTTT. The encoded protein is CASSSADTGELFF.

Regarding this clonotype: A single base separates this from a much larger clone, so it may be a read error. The chain carries TRBV20-1 and TRBJ2-1; possible D gene TRBD2, 6 bases. The CDR3 is 16 amino acids. Germline CDR1 DFQATT, CDR2 SNEGSKA (reference sequence). The CDR3 here is CSVRLSREMGYNEQFF. The CDR3 coding sequence is TGCAGTGTTAGACTAAGCCGGGAGATGGGCTACAATGAGCAGTTCTTC.

This clonotype was seen only a few times. This may arise from a read error, as a much more abundant clone is one base away. This rearrangement joins TRBV10-3 to TRBJ1-2; TRBD1 agrees at 7 bases. The CDR3 extends over 13 amino acids. CDR1 ENHRY and CDR2 SYGVKD come from the germline V gene. V was clipped by 4 bases and J by 5 bases; unmatched bases: 4. The CDR3 bases are TGTGCCATCAGTGGGGGACAGCTTTATGGCTACACCTTC. This translates into CAISGGQLYGYTF.

The DNA for the CDR3 is TGTGCCATCAAGAAAGGGGTGGGGGCAGTTATGCAGTATTTT. Translated: CAIKKGVGAVMQYF. The rearrangement links TRBV10-3 to TRBJ2-3, with D possibly being TRBD1 (6 bases). The CDR3 is made up of 14 amino acids. V lost 7 bases, J lost 11 bases, and 22 bases lay in between. Germline V CDR1 and CDR2: ENHRY, SYGVKD.

In the case of this clonotype: Sequence at one end of the junction differs from germline and may be a read error. This chain connects TRBV13 to TRBJ2-7; 7 nucleotides agree with TRBD2. This CDR3 comprises 14 residues. CDR1 is PRHDT, CDR2 FYEKMQ, per germline (reference sequence). CDR3 sequence reads: CTSSTRGEGYEQYF. The CDR3 DNA sequence: TGTACCAGCAGCACTCGGGGGGAAGGCTACGAGCAGTACTTC.

This clonotype was found once. At one of its ends the junction is not consistent with the germline gene, which may arise from a read error. The rearrangement links TRBV6-1 to TRBJ2-7; 7 nucleotides align to TRBD1. CDR1 is MNHNS and CDR2 is SASEGT in the germline V gene. CDR3 length: 14 residues. The CDR3 region is CASSDRQGAYGQYF. As DNA, the CDR3 is TGTGCCAGCAGTGACCGACAGGGTGCCTACGGGCAGTACTTC.

This clonotype has ten or more counts. The gene calls are TRBV11-2 and TRBJ1-1; D not resolved. This CDR3 contains 14 residues. The germline V and J ends were trimmed by 3 bases and 0 bases, with 8 bases remaining between them. In germline, CDR1 is SGHAT, CDR2 FQNNGV. The CDR3: CASSFGGMNTEAFF. CDR3 sequence (DNA): TGTGCCAGCAGCTTTGGCGGCATGAACACTGAAGCTTTCTTT. Full variable domain (remainder filled in from reference TRBV11-2 and TRBJ1-1): EAGVAQSPRYKIIEKRQSVAFWCNPISGHATLYWYQQILGQGPKLLIQFQNNGVVDDSQLPKDRFSAERLKGVDSTLKIQPAKLEDSAVYLCASSFGGMNTEAFFGQGTRLTVV.

The CDR3, as DNA: TGCTGCGCACGCCTAGCGGGAGGTCGTTGCGAGCAGTACTTC. Its translation is CCARLAGGRCEQYF. The gene calls are TRBV29-1 and TRBJ2-7, with 11 bases identical to TRBD2. This CDR3 is built from 14 residues. Germline V CDR1 and CDR2: SQVTM, ANQGSEA.

Comments on this clonotype: Germline is not matched at one junction end, which may reflect a read error. The rearrangement links TRBV29-1 to TRBJ1-2; D is unresolved. CDR1 and CDR2 (germline): SQVTM, ANQGSEA. CDR3 length: 13 residues. CDR3 in amino acids: CNVEEAHHYGYTF. CDR3 nucleotides: TGCAACGTTGAGGAGGCACACCACTATGGCTACACCTTC. The whole variable domain, remainder taken from reference TRBV29-1 and TRBJ1-2, is SAVISQKPSRDICQRGTSLTIQCQVDSQVTMMFWYRQQPGQSLTLIATANQGSEATYESGFVIDKFPISRPNLTFSTLTVSNMSPEDSSIYLCNVEEAHHYGYTFGSGTRLTVV.

This clonotype was recorded only once. Its ends do not fully match the called genes, so a read error is possible. The chain carries TRBV6-6 and TRBJ2-2; perhaps TRBD2 as D (5 bases). CDR1 is MNHNY, CDR2 SVGAGI, per germline (reference sequence). The CDR3 spans 16 residues. CDR3 amino acids: CASHDLVGGDVGELLF. The CDR3 bases are TGTGCCAGCCACGACTTGGTAGGAGGTGACGTCGGGGAGCTGCTTTTT.